The 22 T cell receptor beta chains below all came from one sample that was sequenced in a study of T cells in women clearing cervical HPV infection. This table comes from immunoSEQ multiplex PCR, and its TCRdb copy is limited to in-frame clones, with some not included. Here the sample table reports roughly 45,000 clones. Sequencing was done on a sample of blood buffy coat. These receptors were obtained from a woman aged 18 to 75 with a cervical HPV16 infection that either progressed to CIN3+ or cleared (not recorded which).

Turning to this clone: The read terminates 3 residues ahead of where the CDR3 ends, so the germline J gene completes it. The V and J genes are TRBV19 and TRBJ2-4; TRBD1 might be the D (5 bases). The CDR3 loop spans 16 amino acids. Per germline, CDR1 LNHDA and CDR2 SQIVND (reference sequence). The CDR3 sequence: CASSADRAQANYGQYF. The DNA read from the CDR3 is TGTGCCAGTAGTGCCGACAGAGCCCAAGCTAACTATGGT.

For this clone: From the germline J gene comes the end of the CDR3, since the read stops 3 residues before it. The rearrangement links TRBV7-2 to TRBJ1-2; maybe TRBD1 (5 bases). Germline CDR1 SGHTA, CDR2 FQGNSA. This CDR3 contains 15 residues. CDR3 DNA, as far as it was read: TGTGCCAGCAGCTTAAATTTCGGGCAGGGCAATGAC. Translated: CASSLNFGQGND. The entire CDR3 reads CASSLNFGQGNDYTF.

As regards this clone: The CDR3 end falls 3 residues outside the read, so it is completed with the germline J gene. V gene TRBV19 combines with J gene TRBJ1-2; 9 bases line up with TRBD1. The CDR3 is 19 residues long. V lost 3 bases to trimming and J lost 0 bases; unmatched junction nucleotides: 14. The germline gives CDR1 LNHDA, CDR2 SQIVND (reference sequence). The sequenced part of the CDR3 DNA is TGTGCCAGTAGTATGATCACAGGGGGCGTCGTCCCGGCTAACTATGGC. Protein: CASSMITGGVVPANYG. Given in full, the CDR3 is CASSMITGGVVPANYGYTF.

In regard to this clone: Coverage ceases 3 residues before the CDR3 finishes, and the germline J gene fills in the end. V and J are TRBV20-1 and TRBJ1-2; the D gene is possibly TRBD1 (5 bases). In germline, CDR1 is DFQATT, CDR2 SNEGSKA (reference sequence). CDR3 length: 15 amino acids. Trimming removed 0 bases from V and 4 bases from J, with 15 bases in between. The covered CDR3 bases are TGCAGTGCTAGAGATCGGAGGGGAGATCTCTATGGC. It translates to CSARDRRGDLYG. In full, the CDR3 is CSARDRRGDLYGYTF.

On this clone: Read data end 3 residues before the CDR3 end; the end is taken from the germline J gene. V is TRBV28 and J is TRBJ1-2, with 8 positions matching TRBD1. Germline V gives CDR1 MDHEN, CDR2 SYDVKM. The CDR3 consists of 13 residues. The CDR3 DNA, read in part, is TGTGCCAGCAGTTCCGGACAGGGAGGAGGC. Its protein is CASSSGQGGG. The whole CDR3 sequence reads CASSSGQGGGYTF.

Notes on this clone: The CDR3 goes on 3 residues after the read ends, and that part is filled in from the germline J gene. V is TRBV19 and J is TRBJ2-5; 10 nucleotides match TRBD1. Germline CDR1 is LNHDA and CDR2 is SQIVND (reference sequence). V gave up 10 bases and J gave up 4 bases; unmatched junction bases: 6. The CDR3 is 13 residues long. The CDR3 is CATRTGGGETQYF. The CDR3 DNA, read in part, is TGTGCCACCCGGACAGGGGGAGGAGAGACC.

On this clone: The observed sequence ends 3 residues before the CDR3 terminus, with the missing tail filled in from the germline J gene. This sample also contains other DNA sequences that code for the same CDR3. The V gene is TRBV7-9, the J gene TRBJ1-3, with TRBD1 matching over 9 bases. The germline gives CDR1 SEHNR, CDR2 FQNEAQ (reference sequence). V trimming: 8 bases; J trimming: 2 bases; junction bases outside the gene matches: 7. The CDR3 runs 15 residues. The CDR3 DNA, read in part, is TGTGCCAGCGGTAGGACAGGGGTTGCTGGAAACACC. Its protein is CASGRTGVAGNT. The whole CDR3 reads CASGRTGVAGNTIYF.

CDR3: CASSYPGDSSYDYTF. The sequenced CDR3 bases are TGTGCCAGCAGCTACCCCGGGGACTCCTCCTACGAC. The J gene is TRBJ1-2, the V gene TRBV7-9; TRBD1 might be the D (5 bases). The read is 3 residues too short to cover the CDR3 end, so that end is filled in from the germline J gene. Germline CDR1 and CDR2: SEHNR and FQNEAQ (reference sequence). CDR3 length: 15 residues.

Of note for this clone: The CDR3 end falls 3 residues outside the read, so it is completed with the germline J gene. The chain joins TRBV2 to TRBJ1-3; D ambiguous. CDR3 length: 14 amino acids. Trimming cost V 5 bases and J 3 bases, with 11 bases left between them. CDR1 and CDR2 from the germline V gene are SNHLY and FYNNEI. CDR3 DNA, as far as it was read: TGTGCCAGCAGTCTGTTATCCTATGGAAACACC. It yields the protein CASSLLSYGNT. In full, the CDR3 is CASSLLSYGNTIYF.

With respect to this clone: The CDR3 extends 3 residues past the end of the read, so its final part is completed from the germline J gene. The chain combines TRBV19 with TRBJ1-1; 8 bases fit TRBD1. The CDR3 has 12 amino acids. From germline, CDR1 is LNHDA and CDR2 SQIVND (reference sequence). CDR3 DNA (partial): TGTGCCAGTAGTATTAGGACAGGGGAA. Amino acids: CASSIRTGE. The entire CDR3 protein reads CASSIRTGEAFF.

Points on this clone: The read terminates 3 residues before the CDR3 end, so the remaining end is supplied by the germline J gene. This chain links TRBV5-4 with TRBJ2-7, with a weak D call TRBD1 (6 bases). The CDR3 extends over 14 amino acids. V dropped 3 bases and J dropped 0 bases, with 10 bases sitting between them. Germline V CDR1 and CDR2: SGHNT, YYREEE (reference sequence). The part of the CDR3 DNA that was read is TGTGCCAGCAGCTCGGGACAAAGCTCCTACGAG. Translation gives CASSSGQSSYE. The full CDR3 is CASSSGQSSYEQYF.

On this clone: The read ends 3 residues before the CDR3 terminus; that terminus is restored from the germline J gene. The chain uses TRBV7-9 and TRBJ1-2; maybe TRBD1 (6 bases). The CDR3 spans 13 residues. CDR1 and CDR2 (germline): SEHNR, FQNEAQ (reference sequence). The CDR3 sequence: CASSSKQGRDYTF. CDR3 DNA (partial): TGTGCCAGCAGCTCCAAACAGGGCCGGGAC. Full variable domain (outside the CDR3, taken from reference TRBV7-9 and TRBJ1-2): DTGVSQNPRHKITKRGQNVTFRCDPISEHNRLYWYRQTLGQGPEFLTYFQNEAQLEKSRLLSDRFSAERPKGSFSTLEIQRTEQGDSAMYLCASSSKQGRDYTFGSGTRLTVV.

Worth noting for this clone: The read halts 3 residues ahead of the CDR3 end, with the missing end drawn from the germline J gene. The chain employs TRBV6-1 and TRBJ1-5; tentatively, D is TRBD1 (5 bases). Trimming removed 1 base from V and 1 base from J, with 14 bases in between. Germline V gene lookup returns CDR1 MNHNS and CDR2 SASEGT. The CDR3 has 17 residues. The CDR3 bases that were read are TGTGCCAGCAGTGAAGTGGGGGGGTGGGGAAGCAATCAGCCC. It translates to CASSEVGGWGSNQP. The CDR3 in full is CASSEVGGWGSNQPQHF.

A note on this clone: The CDR3 end is not reached by the read, which stops 3 residues before it; the germline J gene fills it in. The chain employs TRBV5-1 and TRBJ1-6; D perhaps matches TRBD1 (5 bases). V was pared by 0 bases and J by 6 bases, with 10 bases between. The CDR3 runs 15 residues. From germline, CDR1 is SGHRS and CDR2 YFSETQ. The sequenced CDR3 bases are TGCGCCAGCAGCTTGGGTGACAGAGTTAATTCACCC. Translated, it gives CASSLGDRVNSP. The entire CDR3 protein is CASSLGDRVNSPLHF.

Details on this clone: The read ends 3 residues early relative to the CDR3; the germline J gene fills the gap. The chain links TRBV4-2 to TRBJ2-1; weak D call: TRBD1 (5 bases). Trimming removed 1 base at V and 3 bases at J, with 10 bases between. The length of the CDR3 is 15 residues. Germline CDR1 is LGHNA and CDR2 is YNFKEQ. The CDR3 is CASSQGRGSYNEQFF. The part of the CDR3 DNA that was read is TGTGCCAGCAGCCAAGGTAGGGGAAGCTACAATGAG.

Points on this clone: The read ends 3 residues shy of where the CDR3 ends; the end is completed using the germline J gene. V is TRBV10-3 and J is TRBJ1-2; D may be TRBD1 (5 bases). Germline V gene sequence: CDR1 ENHRY, CDR2 SYGVKD. This CDR3 is built from 15 residues. V shed 9 bases and J shed 6 bases, with 23 bases lying between them. The sequenced part of the CDR3 DNA is TGTGCCATGGGAGGGCGAGGGGCGGCAAGGAATGGC. This encodes CAMGGRGAARNG. In full, the CDR3 is CAMGGRGAARNGYTF.

For this clone: The CDR3 extends 3 residues past the end of the read, so its final part is completed from the germline J gene. V gene TRBV5-1 combines with J gene TRBJ2-2; TRBD2 matches at 12 bases. This CDR3 is 19 amino acids long. Germline assignment: CDR1 SGHRS and CDR2 YFSETQ. The J segment lost 1 base and the V segment lost 2 bases, leaving 9 bases of the junction unmatched. The CDR3 loop is CASSLQRTSGDKNTGELFF. The CDR3 bases that were read are TGCGCCAGCAGCTTACAGCGGACTAGCGGGGATAAGAACACCGGGGAG.

Regarding this clone: The read terminates 3 residues ahead of where the CDR3 ends, so the germline J gene completes it. The chain employs TRBV6-2 or TRBV6-3 and TRBJ2-5, with TRBD2 matching over 8 bases. V was pared by 2 bases and J by 1 base, with 3 bases of the junction left unmatched. This CDR3 has 15 amino acids. Per the germline V gene, CDR1 is MNHEY and CDR2 is SVGEGT. CDR3 loop: CASSYPLAGQETQYF. CDR3 DNA (partial): TGTGCCAGCAGTTACCCCCTAGCGGGCCAAGAGACC.

Turning to this clone: Read sequence stops 3 residues before the CDR3 end, and the germline J gene provides the missing end. This chain links TRBV5-1 with TRBJ1-5, with D possibly TRBD1 on 5 matching bases. Germline V gene sequence: CDR1 SGHRS, CDR2 YFSETQ. The V gene lost 5 bases and the J gene lost 9 bases, with 12 bases spanning the gap. The CDR3 is 12 residues long. The sequenced part of the CDR3 DNA is TGCGCCAGCAGTCTTCCGGGGGGGCCC. Protein: CASSLPGGP. The CDR3 in full is CASSLPGGPQHF.

Details on this clone: From the germline J gene comes the end of the CDR3, since the read stops 3 residues before it. The V gene is TRBV20-1, the J gene TRBJ2-3, with D perhaps matching TRBD2 (7 bases). Looked up from germline, CDR1 is DFQATT and CDR2 is SNEGSKA (reference sequence). With 0 bases removed from V and 1 base from J, the gap between germline ends came to 11 bases. CDR3 size: 15 residues. CDR3 DNA, as far as it was read: TGCAGTGCTAGAGAAGAAGGGGGGGGCACAGATACG. This codes for CSAREEGGGTDT. The entire CDR3 sequence reads CSAREEGGGTDTQYF.

Remarks on this clone: The read finishes 3 residues shy of the CDR3 end, and the germline J gene is used to complete it. V and J are TRBV12-3 or TRBV12-4 and TRBJ2-1, with TRBD1 as a possible D gene (5 bases). Trimming took off 6 bases at V and 0 bases at J, with 15 bases between the two ends. The CDR3 spans 16 residues. This chain's CDR3 is CASRLQVTSSYNEQFF. The covered CDR3 bases are TGTGCCAGCAGGTTACAGGTAACAAGCTCCTACAATGAG.

The DNA read from the CDR3 is TGTGCCAGCAGTGAAGCGATAGCGGGGGGGGCGGGTGAG. Translation gives CASSEAIAGGAGE. The whole CDR3 reads CASSEAIAGGAGEQFF. The J gene is TRBJ2-1, the V gene TRBV6-1; 11 positions agree with TRBD2. The CDR3 goes on 3 residues after the read ends, and that part is filled in from the germline J gene. The germline gives CDR1 MNHNS, CDR2 SASEGT. Germline trimming cut 0 bases from V and 9 bases from J; bases unmatched to any gene: 7. This CDR3 has 16 residues.